Sequencing of this T cell receptor beta chain was carried out in a study of blood T cells in healthy people across ages. Per sample, extraction of total RNA gave at least 5 micrograms in every case. Germline assignment: CDR1 SGHTA and CDR2 FQGNSA. The CDR3 contains 10 residues. This clonotype was recorded a few times. The antigen is not known. At one boundary the junction diverges from the germline segment, which might be a read error. Findings of the study overall: Unsorted PBMCs ruled out conclusive naive versus antigen-experienced comparison. A strong correlation between TCR beta diversity and naive T cell percentage was seen.

Next came a second PCR, run for about 6 to 11 cycles, which used a sample-barcoded 5' primer along with a J-beta primer mix. TCRdb re-called the 5' RACE reads with MiXCR, one entry per CDR3 protein. Of fewer than 2 million distinct CDR3 sequences listed, roughly 43% are singletons. This chain connects TRBV7-2 to TRBJ1-2, with D possibly matching TRBD1 (5 bases). The sequencing input was blood. The receptor comes from a human donor in good health. The CDR3: CAIRDYGHTF. The CDR3 nucleotides are TGTGCCATCCGGGACTATGGCCACACCTTC.